This entry lists 28 T cell receptor beta chains sequenced from one sample in a study of technical replicates of blood from several donors listed by TCRdb under 2017. Libraries were made using the immunoSEQ multiplex PCR assay. In TCRdb, the immuneACCESS table is reduced to in-frame sequences with V and J assigned. These tables do not hold every clone; where another copy was compared, an unresolved V gene accounts for under half, and the others remain unexplained. The sample contains approximately 75,000 clones, 95% to 98% of them found a single time. The ten largest clonotypes hold 0.29% of the sample. The sequenced sample consisted of T cells isolated from PBMCs. The receptors originated from a human donor in good health.

The rearrangement links TRBV4-1 to TRBJ1-1; no reliable D call. The CDR3 contains 15 residues. Germline values: CDR1 MGHRA, CDR2 YSYEKL. Deletions cut 2 bases from V and 8 bases from J, with 18 bases between. The CDR3 protein is CASSQLILLTSEAFF. In DNA, the CDR3 is TGCGCCAGCAGCCAACTTATCCTCCTCACTTCAGAAGCTTTCTTT.

The V and J genes are TRBV7-9 and TRBJ2-2; the match to TRBD1 covers 8 bases. There are 15 residues in the CDR3. V was pared by 4 bases and J by 6 bases, with 7 bases of the junction left unmatched. Germline values: CDR1 SEHNR, CDR2 FQNEAQ (reference sequence). The CDR3 bases are TGTGCCAGCAGCTCGACAGGGGAACATTCCGGGGAGCTGTTTTTT. Protein product: CASSSTGEHSGELFF.

The gene calls are TRBV2 and TRBJ1-1, with 10 bases aligning to TRBD1. Germline CDR1 reads SNHLY; CDR2 reads FYNNEI. The CDR3 is 12 amino acids. The V segment lost 11 bases and the J segment 5 bases; nucleotides outside the gene matches: 5. The CDR3 spells CARRTGGTEAFF. Written as DNA, the CDR3 is TGTGCCCGAAGGACAGGGGGAACTGAAGCTTTCTTT.

The gene calls are TRBV7-3 and TRBJ2-3; TRBD1 agrees at 10 bases. The V gene's germline CDR1 is SGHTA and CDR2 FQGTGA. The V segment lost 5 bases and the J segment 6 bases; nucleotides outside the gene matches: 5. The CDR3 length is 14 residues. As DNA, the CDR3 is TGTGCCAGCAGCCCCGGGACAGGGGCCGATACGCAGTATTTT. Translating gives CASSPGTGADTQYF.

The V call is TRBV7-2, the J call TRBJ2-7; 9 bases map to TRBD2. This CDR3 contains 15 residues. The trim removed 1 base at V and 3 bases at J, leaving 4 bases unmatched. Germline-derived CDR1 and CDR2 are SGHTA and FQGNSA. In nucleotides, the CDR3 is TGTGCCAGCAGCTTAGGGATTAGCGGGAGCTACGAGCAGTACTTC. Its translation: CASSLGISGSYEQYF. Looking up the rest from reference TRBV7-2 and TRBJ2-7 gives the full variable domain: GAGVSQSPSNKVTEKGKDVELRCDPISGHTALYWYRQSLGQGLEFLIYFQGNSAPDKSGLPSDRFSAERTGGSVSTLTIQRTQQEDSAVYLCASSLGISGSYEQYFGPGTRLTVT.

CDR3 sequence: CAWTRLNTGELFF. For the CDR3, the DNA is TGTGCCTGGACTCGACTGAACACCGGGGAGCTGTTTTTT. V is TRBV30 and J is TRBJ2-2, with unresolved D. Trimming took off 4 bases at V and 1 base at J, with 7 bases between the two ends. The CDR3 has 13 amino acids. From germline, CDR1 is GTSNPN and CDR2 SVGIG (reference sequence).

This rearrangement joins TRBV6-5 to TRBJ1-1, with a possible D match to TRBD1 (5 bases). Per germline, CDR1 MNHEY and CDR2 SVGAGI. This CDR3 comprises 15 residues. V shed 0 bases and J shed 5 bases, with 13 bases lying between them. DNA for the CDR3: TGTGCCAGCAGTTACTCCGGGGCGGGGGGGACTGAAGCTTTCTTT. Translating it yields CASSYSGAGGTEAFF.

The CDR3 sequence is CASSLGTSGNLDEQYF. CDR3 bases: TGTGCCAGCAGCCTAGGGACTAGCGGGAACCTGGACGAGCAGTACTTC. J is TRBJ2-7 and V is TRBV27; 13 bases fit TRBD2. The CDR3 totals 16 residues. Germline loops: CDR1 MNHEY, CDR2 SMNVEV (reference sequence). V lost 6 bases and J lost 5; bases outside the gene matches: 10.

This rearrangement joins TRBV10-1 to TRBJ2-3, with TRBD2 identical over 8 bases. The CDR3 totals 14 residues. Germline CDR1 reads WNHNN; CDR2 reads SYGVQD (reference sequence). The ends lost 10 bases at V and 2 bases at J; junction bases unmatched: 8. The CDR3 DNA is TGCGCCACCGCTAGAGCGGGAGTCACAGATACGCAGTATTTT. As protein: CATARAGVTDTQYF.

The chain uses TRBV10-3 and TRBJ1-1; 10 bases match TRBD1. Germline CDR1 ENHRY, CDR2 SYGVKD. The CDR3 is 14 residues long. After removal of 2 bases from V and 7 bases from J, the junction contained 4 bases not matched to a gene. For the CDR3, the DNA is TGTGCCATCAGTGAGGGGGACAGGGGTTTTGAAGCTTTCTTT. Translation gives CAISEGDRGFEAFF.

V is TRBV6-5 and J is TRBJ2-2; D call uncertain. Trimming took off 0 bases at V and 6 bases at J, with 5 bases between the two ends. Per germline, CDR1 MNHEY and CDR2 SVGAGI. The CDR3 has 13 residues. The chain's CDR3 is CASSYSPAGELFF. The CDR3 DNA is TGTGCCAGCAGTTACTCGCCGGCCGGGGAGCTGTTTTTT.

CDR3 sequence: CASSSSSGRAYEQYF. The CDR3 DNA is TGTGCCAGCAGTTCCTCTAGCGGGAGGGCCTACGAGCAGTACTTC. The chain combines TRBV6-5 with TRBJ2-7; 12 nucleotides align to TRBD2. Germline lookup yields CDR1 MNHEY and CDR2 SVGAGI. The CDR3 totals 15 residues. J gave up 2 bases and V 4 bases, and 3 bases lay outside the gene matches.

This chain connects TRBV27 to TRBJ2-1; TRBD2 agrees at 10 bases. V shed 4 bases, J shed 2 bases, and the junction held 5 bases outside the gene matches. CDR1 and CDR2 (germline): MNHEY, SMNVEV (reference sequence). The CDR3 is made up of 16 amino acids. The CDR3 is CASSSQTSGAYNEQFF. CDR3 bases: TGTGCCAGCAGTTCGCAAACTAGCGGGGCCTACAATGAGCAGTTCTTC.

The chain joins TRBV4-1 to TRBJ2-5; a possible D gene is TRBD2 (6 bases). Per the germline V gene, CDR1 is MGHRA and CDR2 is YSYEKL. The V and J ends lost 0 bases and 4 bases respectively, with 15 bases between them. The CDR3 is 16 amino acids. DNA of the CDR3: TGCGCCAGCAGCCAAGATGGGGACTGGCGGGTAGAGACCCAGTACTTC. As protein: CASSQDGDWRVETQYF.

This clone was found once. The chain recombines TRBV4-1 with TRBJ2-7; tentative D call: TRBD2 (7 bases). Germline values: CDR1 MGHRA, CDR2 YSYEKL. V lost 2 bases and J 6 bases, leaving 20 bases between the germline ends. The CDR3 sequence is 16 residues long. The CDR3 region is CASSQPTRAGEGEQYF. The CDR3 DNA is TGCGCCAGCAGCCAACCGACCAGGGCAGGGGAGGGCGAGCAGTACTTC.

This rearrangement joins TRBV11-2 to TRBJ2-2; weak D call: TRBD2 (6 bases). The V gene lost 5 bases and the J gene lost 2 bases, with 15 bases spanning the gap. The CDR3 runs 16 residues. Germline-derived CDR1 and CDR2 are SGHAT and FQNNGV. DNA for the CDR3: TGTGCCAGCAGCCGGGACGGGGGTATTAACACCGGGGAGCTGTTTTTT. It specifies CASSRDGGINTGELFF. Combining the CDR3 with reference TRBV11-2 and TRBJ2-2 gives the whole variable domain EAGVAQSPRYKIIEKRQSVAFWCNPISGHATLYWYQQILGQGPKLLIQFQNNGVVDDSQLPKDRFSAERLKGVDSTLKIQPAKLEDSAVYLCASSRDGGINTGELFFGEGSRLTVL.

The DNA of the CDR3 is TGTGCCAGCAGCTTCGCGGTACCCACTGAAGCTTTCTTT. Its protein is CASSFAVPTEAFF. The chain links TRBV13 to TRBJ1-1; no clear D. Germline V gene data show CDR1 as PRHDT and CDR2 as FYEKMQ (reference sequence). This CDR3 has 13 amino acids. The V gene lost 3 bases and the J gene lost 4 bases, with 9 bases spanning the gap.

The chain couples TRBV7-9 to TRBJ2-7; TRBD1 might be the D (6 bases). The CDR3 has 16 amino acids. Germline V lookup: CDR1 SEHNR, CDR2 FQNEAQ (reference sequence). V was pared by 4 bases and J by 3 bases, with 19 bases between. Here the CDR3 reads CASSSSPTGHSYEQYF. CDR3 bases: TGTGCCAGCAGCTCCTCCCCGACAGGTCATAGCTACGAGCAGTACTTC. Using reference TRBV7-9 and TRBJ2-7 for the parts outside the CDR3, the full variable domain is DTGVSQNPRHKITKRGQNVTFRCDPISEHNRLYWYRQTLGQGPEFLTYFQNEAQLEKSRLLSDRFSAERPKGSFSTLEIQRTEQGDSAMYLCASSSSPTGHSYEQYFGPGTRLTVT.

The rearrangement links TRBV7-9 to TRBJ1-4, with D possibly TRBD1 on 6 matching bases. The CDR3 runs 12 residues. Germline CDR1 SEHNR, CDR2 FQNEAQ (reference sequence). Deletions cut 8 bases from V and 4 bases from J, with 8 bases between. The CDR3 region is CASGQINEKLFF. Written as DNA, the CDR3 is TGTGCCAGCGGACAGATTAATGAAAAACTGTTTTTT.

This chain connects TRBV4-1 to TRBJ1-4; D not resolved. V lost 1 base and J lost 8, with 11 bases in between. This CDR3 contains 14 residues. CDR1 MGHRA and CDR2 YSYEKL come from the germline V gene. CDR3 region: CASSQVGSAEKLFF. The DNA of the CDR3 is TGCGCCAGCAGCCAAGTGGGGAGCGCCGAAAAACTGTTTTTT.

The chain recombines TRBV30 with TRBJ1-2, with D tentatively TRBD1 (6 bases). V dropped 0 bases and J dropped 4 bases, with 9 bases sitting between them. CDR1 is GTSNPN and CDR2 is SVGIG in the germline V gene (reference sequence). The CDR3 extends over 13 amino acids. CDR3 amino acids: CAWSVLGGYGYTF. The CDR3 DNA reads TGTGCCTGGAGTGTACTAGGGGGCTATGGCTACACCTTC.

The rearrangement links TRBV5-4 to TRBJ2-5; D gene unclear. V dropped 4 bases and J dropped 5 bases, with 15 bases sitting between them. The CDR3 sequence is 14 residues long. CDR1 SGHNT and CDR2 YYREEE come from the germline V gene (reference sequence). The CDR3 region has the DNA TGTGCCAGCAGCGAGACACGCCTTGGGGAGACCCAGTACTTC. Amino acids: CASSETRLGETQYF.

The chain combines TRBV7-9 with TRBJ2-2, with 10 bases matching TRBD1. The junction had 15 bases not matched to a gene; V was cut back by 7 bases and J by 7 bases. Germline V gene data show CDR1 as SEHNR and CDR2 as FQNEAQ (reference sequence). There are 17 residues in the CDR3. The CDR3 DNA sequence: TGTGCCAGCAACCAGACCCCCGGGACAGGGGTTCACGGGGAGCTGTTTTTT. Encoded protein: CASNQTPGTGVHGELFF.

CDR3 loop: CASSEAVLAGASTGELFF. CDR3 sequence (DNA): TGTGCCAGCAGTGAAGCGGTTCTAGCGGGAGCGAGCACCGGGGAGCTGTTTTTT. This chain links TRBV2 with TRBJ2-2; 10 bases match TRBD2. Germline CDR1 is SNHLY and CDR2 is FYNNEI. Trimming removed 0 bases from V and 4 bases from J; junction bases left unmatched: 8. The CDR3 spans 18 residues.

The chain links TRBV2 to TRBJ1-1; D call uncertain. V was shortened by 3 bases and J by 6 bases, with 11 bases between the two germline ends. CDR1 is SNHLY, CDR2 FYNNEI, per germline. CDR3 size: 13 residues. The CDR3, as DNA: TGTGCCAGCAGTGATGGAGTCAGCGCTGAAGCTTTCTTT. Residues: CASSDGVSAEAFF.

This clone was seen just once. V is TRBV28 and J is TRBJ2-7, with TRBD1 as a possible D gene (6 bases). CDR1 and CDR2 from the germline V gene are MDHEN and SYDVKM. Trimming removed 3 bases from V and 3 bases from J, with 12 bases in between. The CDR3 runs to 14 residues. CDR3 nucleotides: TGTGCCAGCAGTTTCGGACAGCCCATCTACGAGCAGTACTTC. Translation: CASSFGQPIYEQYF.

CDR3 coding DNA: TGTGCCAGCAGCTTGACAGGGATTGAGTACTTC. Translation: CASSLTGIEYF. J is TRBJ2-5 and V is TRBV7-9; 7 bases fit TRBD1. Unmatched junction bases numbered 4, after V lost 3 bases and J lost 12 bases. Germline V lookup: CDR1 SEHNR, CDR2 FQNEAQ (reference sequence). The CDR3 runs 11 residues. The full variable domain, with the rest looked up from reference TRBV7-9 and TRBJ2-5, is DTGVSQNPRHKITKRGQNVTFRCDPISEHNRLYWYRQTLGQGPEFLTYFQNEAQLEKSRLLSDRFSAERPKGSFSTLEIQRTEQGDSAMYLCASSLTGIEYFGPGTRLLVL.

The genes are TRBV5-1 and TRBJ2-2; 8 bases match TRBD2. V lost 0 bases to trimming and J lost 1 base; unmatched junction nucleotides: 2. The V gene's germline CDR1 is SGHRS and CDR2 YFSETQ. CDR3 length equals 16 residues. The chain's CDR3 is CASSLVTSGNTGELFF. The DNA for the CDR3 is TGCGCCAGCAGCTTGGTTACTAGCGGGAACACCGGGGAGCTGTTTTTT.